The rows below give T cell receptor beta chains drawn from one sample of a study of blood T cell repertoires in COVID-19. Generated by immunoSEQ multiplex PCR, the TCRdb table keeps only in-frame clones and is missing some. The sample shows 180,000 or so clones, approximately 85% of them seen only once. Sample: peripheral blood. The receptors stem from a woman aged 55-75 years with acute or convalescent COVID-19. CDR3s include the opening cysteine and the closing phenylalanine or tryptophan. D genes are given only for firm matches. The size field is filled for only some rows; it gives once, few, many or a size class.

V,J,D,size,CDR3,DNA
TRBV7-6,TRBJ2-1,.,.,CASRLTNEQFF,TGTGCCAGCAGGCTAACGAATGAGCAGTTCTTC
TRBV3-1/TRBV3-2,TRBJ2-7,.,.,CASSHQGVREQYF,TGTGCCAGCAGCCATCAGGGTGTTCGCGAGCAGTACTTC
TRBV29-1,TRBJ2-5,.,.,CSVRVEETQYF,TGCAGCGTTCGTGTGGAGGAGACCCAGTACTTC
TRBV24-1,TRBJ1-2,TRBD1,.,CATSDAGTGGILYGYTF,TGTGCCACCAGTGATGCCGGGACAGGGGGAATTTTGTATGGCTACACCTTC
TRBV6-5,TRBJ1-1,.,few,CASSYRFFDRNTEAFF,TGTGCCAGCAGTTACCGGTTCTTCGACAGGAACACTGAAGCTTTCTTT
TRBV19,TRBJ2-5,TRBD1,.,CASSQQGGNTETQYF,TGTGCCAGTAGCCAACAGGGGGGAAACACGGAGACCCAGTACTTC
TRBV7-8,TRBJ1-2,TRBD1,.,CASSSSATGVYGYTF,TGTGCCAGCAGCTCTAGTGCGACAGGGGTCTATGGCTACACCTTC
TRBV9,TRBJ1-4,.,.,CASSRLPAPEKLFF,TGTGCCAGCAGCAGACTTCCGGCGCCTGAAAAACTGTTTTTT
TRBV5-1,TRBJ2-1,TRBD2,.,CASSKTSGASYNEQFF,TGCGCCAGCAGCAAGACTAGCGGGGCATCCTACAATGAGCAGTTCTTC
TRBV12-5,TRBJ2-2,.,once,CASENQGAGELFF,TGTGCTAGTGAGAACCAGGGTGCCGGGGAGCTGTTTTTT
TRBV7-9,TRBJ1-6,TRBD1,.,CASSLAGGNSPLHF,TGTGCCAGCAGCTTAGCAGGGGGCAATTCACCCCTCCACTTT
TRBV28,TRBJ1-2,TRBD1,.,CASTAADRLWGYTF,TGTGCCAGCACCGCCGCGGACAGGCTGTGGGGCTACACCTTC
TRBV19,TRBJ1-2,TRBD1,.,CASSHGYRGTNYGYTF,TGTGCCAGTAGTCACGGCTACAGGGGTACCAACTATGGCTACACCTTC
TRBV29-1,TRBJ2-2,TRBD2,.,CSVWGLAGGELFF,TGCAGCGTTTGGGGACTAGCAGGCGGGGAGCTGTTTTTT
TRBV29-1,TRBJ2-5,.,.,CSVAQSRQVETQYF,TGCAGCGTTGCACAATCTAGACAGGTCGAGACCCAGTACTTC
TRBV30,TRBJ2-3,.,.,CAWILRDTQYF,TGTGCCTGGATCTTGCGAGATACGCAGTATTTT
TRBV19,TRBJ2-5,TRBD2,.,CASSIETSGRGATQYF,TGTGCCAGTAGTATAGAGACTAGCGGGAGGGGAGCGACCCAGTACTTC
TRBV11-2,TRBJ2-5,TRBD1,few,CASSTPGQSQETQYF,TGTGCCAGCAGCACCCCGGGACAGAGCCAAGAGACCCAGTACTTC
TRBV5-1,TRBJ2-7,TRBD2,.,CASSPGLAGGPFYEQYF,TGCGCCAGCAGCCCTGGACTAGCGGGAGGCCCCTTCTACGAGCAGTACTTC
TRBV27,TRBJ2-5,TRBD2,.,CASSYSSGRRGETQYF,TGTGCCAGCAGTTACTCTAGCGGGAGACGTGGAGAGACCCAGTACTTC
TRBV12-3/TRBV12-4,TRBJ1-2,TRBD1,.,CATSTGTASSYTF,TGTGCCACGTCAACGGGGACAGCCTCCAGCTACACCTTC
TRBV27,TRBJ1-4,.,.,CASSPLGRGPNEKLFF,TGTGCCAGCTCCCCCCTGGGGAGGGGACCGAATGAAAAACTGTTTTTT
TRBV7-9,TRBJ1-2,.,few,CASSPAGGGRSGYTF,TGTGCCAGCAGCCCGGCGGGAGGGGGGCGTTCTGGCTACACCTTC
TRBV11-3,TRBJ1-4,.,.,CASSLGGREKLFF,TGTGCCAGCAGCTTAGGGGGCCGCGAAAAACTGTTTTTT
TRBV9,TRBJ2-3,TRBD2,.,CASSLGLAGVEDTQYF,TGTGCCAGCAGCTTGGGACTAGCGGGAGTAGAAGATACGCAGTATTTT
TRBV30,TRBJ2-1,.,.,CAWSLGGTAYNEQFF,TGTGCCTGGAGCCTGGGCGGGACGGCCTACAATGAGCAGTTCTTC
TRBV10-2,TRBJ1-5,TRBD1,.,CASSEGTGRLQPQHF,TGCGCCAGCAGTGAGGGGACAGGGCGGCTTCAGCCCCAGCATTTT
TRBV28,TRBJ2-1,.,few,CASSSSSYNEQFF,TGTGCCAGCAGTTCCTCTTCCTACAATGAGCAGTTCTTC
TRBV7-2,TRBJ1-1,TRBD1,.,CASSYTGGRTEAFF,TGTGCCAGCAGCTACACAGGGGGCAGGACTGAAGCTTTCTTT
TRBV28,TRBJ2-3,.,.,CASSFRRFTDTQYF,TGTGCCAGCAGTTTCAGGCGTTTCACAGATACGCAGTATTTT
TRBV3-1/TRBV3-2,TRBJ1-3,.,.,CASSQEGRWGNTIYF,TGTGCCAGCAGCCAAGAAGGGAGGTGGGGAAACACCATATATTTT
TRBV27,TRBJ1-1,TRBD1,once,CASTGGNTEAFF,TGTGCCAGCACAGGGGGGAACACTGAAGCTTTCTTT
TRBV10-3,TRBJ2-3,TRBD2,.,CAISESGGYTDTQYF,TGTGCCATCAGTGAGTCGGGGGGGTACACAGATACGCAGTATTTT
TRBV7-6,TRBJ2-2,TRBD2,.,CASSSASGRTDGELFF,TGTGCCAGCAGCTCTGCTAGCGGGAGGACGGACGGGGAGCTGTTTTTT
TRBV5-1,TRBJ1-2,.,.,CASSLADPDIYGYTF,TGCGCCAGCAGCTTGGCAGACCCCGACATTTATGGCTACACCTTC
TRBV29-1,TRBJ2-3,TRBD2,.,CSVSFTSGRGTDTQYF,TGCAGCGTTTCGTTCACTAGCGGGAGAGGGACAGATACGCAGTATTTT
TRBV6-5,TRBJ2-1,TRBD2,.,CASSPGLVGSEQFF,TGTGCCAGCAGTCCGGGACTAGTGGGGTCTGAGCAGTTCTTC
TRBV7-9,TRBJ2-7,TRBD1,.,CASSSGTGAYEQYF,TGTGCCAGCAGTTCCGGGACAGGGGCCTACGAGCAGTACTTC
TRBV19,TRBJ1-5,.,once,CASNRQVSNQPQHF,TGTGCCAGTAATAGACAGGTTAGCAATCAGCCCCAGCATTTT
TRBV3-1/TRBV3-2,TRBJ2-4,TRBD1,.,CASSNSPTGSFAKNIQYF,TGTGCCAGCAGCAACTCCCCGACAGGGTCGTTTGCCAAAAACATTCAGTACTTC
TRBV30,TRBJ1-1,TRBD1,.,CAWSVTGTDTEAFF,TGTGCCTGGAGTGTAACGGGGACAGACACTGAAGCTTTCTTT
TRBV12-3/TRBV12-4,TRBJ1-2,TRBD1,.,CAIRGRNGYTF,TGTGCCATCAGGGGGCGGAATGGCTACACCTTC
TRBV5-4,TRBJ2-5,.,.,CASSLALQETQYF,TGTGCCAGCAGCTTGGCCTTACAAGAGACCCAGTACTTC
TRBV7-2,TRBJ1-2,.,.,CASSSSGGAYGYTF,TGTGCCAGCAGCTCTTCGGGGGGCGCCTATGGCTACACCTTC
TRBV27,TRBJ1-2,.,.,CASSSLRFARDYGYTF,TGTGCCAGCAGTTCACTCAGGTTCGCGAGGGACTATGGCTACACCTTC
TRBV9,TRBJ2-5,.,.,CASSVAPLQETQYF,TGTGCCAGCAGCGTAGCCCCCCTACAAGAGACCCAGTACTTC
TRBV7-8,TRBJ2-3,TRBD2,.,CASSLVVLAGGWSTDTQYF,TGTGCCAGCAGCTTAGTGGTACTAGCGGGAGGGTGGAGCACAGATACGCAGTATTTT
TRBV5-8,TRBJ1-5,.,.,CASSLAQGPQHF,TGTGCCAGCAGCTTGGCTCAGGGTCCCCAGCATTTT
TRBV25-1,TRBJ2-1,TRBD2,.,CASSDLAGAAGSYNEQFF,TGTGCCAGCAGTGATTTAGCGGGAGCGGCGGGATCCTACAATGAGCAGTTCTTC
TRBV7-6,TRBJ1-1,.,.,CASSQVQGTEAFF,TGTGCCAGCAGCCAAGTTCAGGGTACTGAAGCTTTCTTT
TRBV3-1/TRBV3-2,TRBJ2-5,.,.,CASSQGEKQTQYF,TGTGCCAGCAGCCAAGGGGAGAAGCAGACCCAGTACTTC
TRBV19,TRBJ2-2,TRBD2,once,CASRWPLAGSGELFF,TGTGCCAGTAGGTGGCCACTAGCGGGATCCGGGGAGCTGTTTTTT
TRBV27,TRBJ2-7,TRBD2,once,CASSLAGGYEQYF,TGTGCCAGCAGTTTAGCGGGAGGGTACGAGCAGTACTTC
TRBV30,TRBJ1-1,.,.,CAWSARGRREAFF,TGTGCCTGGAGTGCCCGGGGTCGGCGCGAAGCTTTCTTT
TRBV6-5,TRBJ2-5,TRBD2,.,CASSVTSGKETQYF,TGTGCCAGCAGCGTCACTAGCGGGAAAGAGACCCAGTACTTC